Detailed here is one T cell receptor (beta chain). This sample was included in a study of blood T cell repertoires in COVID-19. Across the study: Samples of COVID-19 (acute and convalescent) were obtained from the United States, Italy and Spain. In each case, the material was cDNA or gDNA derived from T cells, B-cell-depleted T cells, or PBMCs.

In the source study's methods: Reference gene primers were amplified, and this amplification served to estimate nucleated cell counts. Data came from immunoSEQ multiplex PCR; TCRdb stores just in-frame clones and leaves some out. V and J calls and clone size are those listed in that table; D and trimming were worked out from the DNA. The sample gives 48,000 or so clones, around 84% of which show up once; about 3% is in the top ten. This CDR3 has 15 amino acids. Germline CDR1 and CDR2: MNHEY and SMNVEV (reference sequence). V gave up 10 bases and J gave up 0 bases; unmatched junction bases: 6. Patients of the Seattle cohort, enrolled during active infection, were followed longitudinally.

This clonotype was obtained from a woman aged 80 or older with COVID-19, enrolled during active disease. The chain combines TRBV27 with TRBJ2-1; TRBD2 agrees at 10 bases. Sequenced material: peripheral blood. This CDR3 is CATGSGGSSYNEQFF. CDR3 sequence (DNA): TGTGCCACCGGTAGCGGGGGGAGCTCCTACAATGAGCAGTTCTTC.